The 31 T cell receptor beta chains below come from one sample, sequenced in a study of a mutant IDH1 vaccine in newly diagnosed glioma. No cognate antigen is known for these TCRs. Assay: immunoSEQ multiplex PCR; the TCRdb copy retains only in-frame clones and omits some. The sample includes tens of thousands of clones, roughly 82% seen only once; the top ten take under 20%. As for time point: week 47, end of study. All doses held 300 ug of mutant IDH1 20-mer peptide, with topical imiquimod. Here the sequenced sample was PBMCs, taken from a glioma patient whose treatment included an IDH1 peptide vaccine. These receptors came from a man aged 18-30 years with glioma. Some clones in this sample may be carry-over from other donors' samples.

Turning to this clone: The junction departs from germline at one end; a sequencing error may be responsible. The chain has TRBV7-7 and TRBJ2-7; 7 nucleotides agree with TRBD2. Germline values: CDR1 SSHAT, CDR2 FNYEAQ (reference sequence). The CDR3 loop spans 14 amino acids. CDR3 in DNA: TGTGCTAGCAGCTCCTCTTTGGGGGGGGGCGAGCAGTACTTC. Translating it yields CASSSSLGGGEQYF.

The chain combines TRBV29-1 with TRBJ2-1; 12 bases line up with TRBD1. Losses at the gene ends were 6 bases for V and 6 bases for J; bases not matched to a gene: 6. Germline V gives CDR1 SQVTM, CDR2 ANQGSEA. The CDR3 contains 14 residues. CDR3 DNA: TGCAGCGTGGCGGGACAGGGGGCACCCAATGAGCAGTTCTTC. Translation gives CSVAGQGAPNEQFF.

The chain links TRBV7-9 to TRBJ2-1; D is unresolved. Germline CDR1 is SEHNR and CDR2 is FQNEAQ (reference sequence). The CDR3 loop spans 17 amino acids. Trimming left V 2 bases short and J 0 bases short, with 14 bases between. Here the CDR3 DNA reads TGTGCCAGCAGCTTAAGAAGGCGCCAATCCTCCTACAATGAGCAGTTCTTC. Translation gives CASSLRRRQSSYNEQFF.

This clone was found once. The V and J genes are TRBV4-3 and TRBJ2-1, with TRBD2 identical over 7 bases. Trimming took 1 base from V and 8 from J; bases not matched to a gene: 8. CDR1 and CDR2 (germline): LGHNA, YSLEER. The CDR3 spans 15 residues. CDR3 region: CASSQGRRGSDEQFF. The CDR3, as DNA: TGCGCCAGCAGCCAAGGCAGGCGGGGGAGCGATGAGCAGTTCTTC.

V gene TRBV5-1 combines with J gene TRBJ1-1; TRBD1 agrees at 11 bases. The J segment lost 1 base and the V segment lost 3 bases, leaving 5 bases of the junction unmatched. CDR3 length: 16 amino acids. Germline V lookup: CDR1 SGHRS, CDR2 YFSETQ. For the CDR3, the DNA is TGCGCCAGCAGCTGGACAGGGGGCGCGGGGAACACTGAAGCTTTCTTT. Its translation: CASSWTGGAGNTEAFF.

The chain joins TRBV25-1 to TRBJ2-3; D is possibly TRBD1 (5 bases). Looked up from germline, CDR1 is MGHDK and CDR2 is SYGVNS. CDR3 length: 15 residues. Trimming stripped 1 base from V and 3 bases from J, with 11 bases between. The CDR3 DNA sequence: TGTGCCAGCAGTGAATCCGTGGGGCGTACAGATACGCAGTATTTT. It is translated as CASSESVGRTDTQYF. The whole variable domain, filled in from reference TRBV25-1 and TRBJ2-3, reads EADIYQTPRYLVIGTGKKITLECSQTMGHDKMYWYQQDPGMELHLIHYSYGVNSTEKGDLSSESTVSRIRTEHFPLTLESARPSHTSQYLCASSESVGRTDTQYFGPGTRLTVL.

The CDR3 is CASSPLDNQPQHF. The CDR3 bases are TGTGCCAGCTCACCACTGGATAATCAGCCCCAGCATTTT. V gene TRBV18 combines with J gene TRBJ1-5; D remains ambiguous. The CDR3 contains 13 residues. The V end was cut by 1 base, the J end by 4 bases, with 5 bases between. Germline V CDR1 and CDR2: KGHSH, LQKENI. Complete variable domain (other parts from reference TRBV18 and TRBJ1-5): NAGVMQNPRHLVRRRGQEARLRCSPMKGHSHVYWYRQLPEEGLKFMVYLQKENIIDESGMPKERFSAEFPKEGPSILRIQQVVRGDSAAYFCASSPLDNQPQHFGDGTRLSIL.

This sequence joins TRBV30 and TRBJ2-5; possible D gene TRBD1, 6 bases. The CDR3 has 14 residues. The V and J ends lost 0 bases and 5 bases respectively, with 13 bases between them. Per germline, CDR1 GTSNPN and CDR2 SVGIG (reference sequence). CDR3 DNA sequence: TGTGCCTGGAGTGTAGGTCCTAGGGGGGAGACCCAGTACTTC. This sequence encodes CAWSVGPRGETQYF.

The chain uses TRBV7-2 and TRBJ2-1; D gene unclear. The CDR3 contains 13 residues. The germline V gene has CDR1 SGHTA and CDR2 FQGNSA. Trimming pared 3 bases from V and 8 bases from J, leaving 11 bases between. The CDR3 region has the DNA TGTGCCAGCAGCTTCCCCCACATCTATGAGCAGTTCTTC. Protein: CASSFPHIYEQFF. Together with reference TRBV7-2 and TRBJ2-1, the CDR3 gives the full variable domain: GAGVSQSPSNKVTEKGKDVELRCDPISGHTALYWYRQSLGQGLEFLIYFQGNSAPDKSGLPSDRFSAERTGGSVSTLTIQRTQQEDSAVYLCASSFPHIYEQFFGPGTRLTVL.

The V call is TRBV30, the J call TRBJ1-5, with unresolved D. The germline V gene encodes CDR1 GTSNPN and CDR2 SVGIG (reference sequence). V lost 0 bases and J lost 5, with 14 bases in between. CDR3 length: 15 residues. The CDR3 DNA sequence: TGTGCCTGGAGTGTAATAGGGCAGTTCCATCAGCCCCAGCATTTT. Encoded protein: CAWSVIGQFHQPQHF.

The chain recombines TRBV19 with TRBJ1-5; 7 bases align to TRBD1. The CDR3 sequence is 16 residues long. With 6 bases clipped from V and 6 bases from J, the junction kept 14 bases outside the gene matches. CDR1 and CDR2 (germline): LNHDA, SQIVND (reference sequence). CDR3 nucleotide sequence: TGTGCCAGTAGGAGCCTCAGGGGGGTGCCGTTTCAGCCCCAGCATTTT. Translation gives CASRSLRGVPFQPQHF.

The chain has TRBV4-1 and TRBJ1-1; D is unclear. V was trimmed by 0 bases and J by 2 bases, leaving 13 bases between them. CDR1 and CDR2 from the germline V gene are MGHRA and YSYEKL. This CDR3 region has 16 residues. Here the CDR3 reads CASSQERPGANTEAFF. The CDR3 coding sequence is TGCGCCAGCAGCCAAGAACGCCCGGGAGCAAACACTGAAGCTTTCTTT.

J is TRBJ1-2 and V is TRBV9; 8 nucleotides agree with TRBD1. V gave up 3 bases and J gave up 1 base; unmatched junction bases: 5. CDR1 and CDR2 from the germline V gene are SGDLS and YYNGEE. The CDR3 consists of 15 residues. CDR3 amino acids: CASSALDRGNYGYTF. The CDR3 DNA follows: TGTGCCAGCAGCGCCCTAGACAGGGGTAACTATGGCTACACCTTC.

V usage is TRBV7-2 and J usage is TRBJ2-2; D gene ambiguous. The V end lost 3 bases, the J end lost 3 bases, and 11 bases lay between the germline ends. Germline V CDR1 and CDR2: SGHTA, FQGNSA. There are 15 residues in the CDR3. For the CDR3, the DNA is TGTGCCAGCAGCTTTAAGGGCCGGGACACCGGGGAGCTGTTTTTT. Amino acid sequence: CASSFKGRDTGELFF. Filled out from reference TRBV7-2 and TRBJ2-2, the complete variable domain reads GAGVSQSPSNKVTEKGKDVELRCDPISGHTALYWYRQSLGQGLEFLIYFQGNSAPDKSGLPSDRFSAERTGGSVSTLTIQRTQQEDSAVYLCASSFKGRDTGELFFGEGSRLTVL.

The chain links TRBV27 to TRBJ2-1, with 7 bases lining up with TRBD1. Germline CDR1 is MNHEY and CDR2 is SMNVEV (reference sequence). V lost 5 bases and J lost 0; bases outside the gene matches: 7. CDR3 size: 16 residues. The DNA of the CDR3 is TGTGCCAGCAGTGCCAGACAGGGAGCCTCCTACAATGAGCAGTTCTTC. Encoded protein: CASSARQGASYNEQFF.

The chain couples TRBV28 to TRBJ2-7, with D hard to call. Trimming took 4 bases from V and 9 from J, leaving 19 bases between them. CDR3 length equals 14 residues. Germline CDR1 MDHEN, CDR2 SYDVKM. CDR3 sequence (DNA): TGTGCCAGCAGTTCACCCCCCCCGCTTTCGGGGCAGTACTTC. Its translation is CASSSPPPLSGQYF.

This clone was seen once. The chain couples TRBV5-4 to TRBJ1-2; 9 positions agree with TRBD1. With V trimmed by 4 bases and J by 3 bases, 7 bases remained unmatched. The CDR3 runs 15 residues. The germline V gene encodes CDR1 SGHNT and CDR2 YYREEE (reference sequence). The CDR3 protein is CASSQPDRGDYGYTF. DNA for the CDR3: TGTGCCAGCAGCCAACCTGACAGGGGGGACTATGGCTACACCTTC.

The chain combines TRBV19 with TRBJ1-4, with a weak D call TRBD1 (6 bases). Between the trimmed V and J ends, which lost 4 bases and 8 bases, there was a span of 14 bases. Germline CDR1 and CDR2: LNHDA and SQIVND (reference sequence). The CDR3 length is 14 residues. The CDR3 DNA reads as TGTGCCAGTAGTACCAACAGGGAGGCCGAAAAACTGTTTTTT. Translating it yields CASSTNREAEKLFF.

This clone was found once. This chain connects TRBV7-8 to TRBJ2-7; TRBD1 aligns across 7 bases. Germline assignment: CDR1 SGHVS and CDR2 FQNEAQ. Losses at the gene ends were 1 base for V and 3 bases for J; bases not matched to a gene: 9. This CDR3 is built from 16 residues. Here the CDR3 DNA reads TGTGCCAGCAGCTTAGTGGTAGGGGGCCCCCTCTACGAGCAGTACTTC. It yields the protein CASSLVVGGPLYEQYF.

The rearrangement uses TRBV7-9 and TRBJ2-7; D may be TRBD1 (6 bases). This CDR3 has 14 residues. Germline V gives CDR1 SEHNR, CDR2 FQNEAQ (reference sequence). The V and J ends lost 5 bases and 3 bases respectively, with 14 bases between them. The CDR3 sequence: CASSPRDTVYEQYF. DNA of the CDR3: TGTGCCAGCAGCCCCCGGGACACAGTCTACGAGCAGTACTTC. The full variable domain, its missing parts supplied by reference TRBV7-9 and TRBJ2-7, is DTGVSQNPRHKITKRGQNVTFRCDPISEHNRLYWYRQTLGQGPEFLTYFQNEAQLEKSRLLSDRFSAERPKGSFSTLEIQRTEQGDSAMYLCASSPRDTVYEQYFGPGTRLTVT.

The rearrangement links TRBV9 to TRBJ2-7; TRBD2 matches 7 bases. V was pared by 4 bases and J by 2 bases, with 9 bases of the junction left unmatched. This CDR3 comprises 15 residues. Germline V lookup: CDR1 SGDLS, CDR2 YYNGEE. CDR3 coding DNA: TGTGCCAGCAGCCCGAAGCCAGGGAGGGCCTACGAGCAGTACTTC. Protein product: CASSPKPGRAYEQYF.

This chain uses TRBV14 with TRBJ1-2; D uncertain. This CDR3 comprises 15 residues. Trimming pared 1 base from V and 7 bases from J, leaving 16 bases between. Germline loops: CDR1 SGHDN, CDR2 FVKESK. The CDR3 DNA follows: TGTGCCAGCAGCCAAGGTAGGGCGAAGGAGCGTGGCTACACCTTC. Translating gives CASSQGRAKERGYTF.

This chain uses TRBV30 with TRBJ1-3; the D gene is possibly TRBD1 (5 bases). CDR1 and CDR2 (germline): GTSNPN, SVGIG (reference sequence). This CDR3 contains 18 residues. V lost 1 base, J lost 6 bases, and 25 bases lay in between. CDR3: CAWSGVGGRVQDLNTIYF. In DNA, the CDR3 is TGTGCCTGGAGTGGTGTGGGGGGACGAGTTCAGGATTTAAACACCATATATTTT.

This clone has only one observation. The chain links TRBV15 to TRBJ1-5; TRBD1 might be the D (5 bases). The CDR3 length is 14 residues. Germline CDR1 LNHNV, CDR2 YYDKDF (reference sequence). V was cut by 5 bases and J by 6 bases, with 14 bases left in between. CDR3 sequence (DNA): TGTGCCACCAGCGAATACTCGCAGGGTCAGCCCCAGCATTTT. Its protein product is CATSEYSQGQPQHF.

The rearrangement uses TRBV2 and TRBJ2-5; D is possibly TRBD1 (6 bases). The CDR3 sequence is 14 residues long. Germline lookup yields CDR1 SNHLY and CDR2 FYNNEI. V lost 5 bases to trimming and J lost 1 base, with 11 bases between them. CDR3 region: CASSFDRFQETQYF. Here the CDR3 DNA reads TGTGCCAGCAGTTTCGACAGGTTCCAAGAGACCCAGTACTTC.

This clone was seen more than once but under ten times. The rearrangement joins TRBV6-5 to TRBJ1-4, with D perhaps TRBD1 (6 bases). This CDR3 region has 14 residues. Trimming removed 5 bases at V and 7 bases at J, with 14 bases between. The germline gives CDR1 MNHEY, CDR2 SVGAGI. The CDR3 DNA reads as TGTGCCAGCAGTCGTCAGGGGCCGGGTGAAAAACTGTTTTTT. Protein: CASSRQGPGEKLFF.

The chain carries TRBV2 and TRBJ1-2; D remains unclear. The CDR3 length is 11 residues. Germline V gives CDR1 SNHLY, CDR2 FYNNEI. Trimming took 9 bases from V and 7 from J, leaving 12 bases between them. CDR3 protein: CARAGSGGYTF. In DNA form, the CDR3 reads TGTGCCAGAGCTGGTAGTGGTGGCTACACCTTC.

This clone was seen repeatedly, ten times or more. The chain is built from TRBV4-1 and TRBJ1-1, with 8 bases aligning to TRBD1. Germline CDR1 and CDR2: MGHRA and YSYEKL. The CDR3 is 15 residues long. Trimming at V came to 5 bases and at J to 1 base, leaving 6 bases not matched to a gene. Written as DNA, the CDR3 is TGCGCCAGCAGCATCTCGACAGGGGCGAACACTGAAGCTTTCTTT. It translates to CASSISTGANTEAFF.

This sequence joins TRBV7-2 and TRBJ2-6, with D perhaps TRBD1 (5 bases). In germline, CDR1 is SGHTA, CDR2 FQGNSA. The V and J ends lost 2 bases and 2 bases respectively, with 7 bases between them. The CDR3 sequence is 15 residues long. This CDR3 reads CASSLSQAGANVLTF. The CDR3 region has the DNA TGTGCCAGCAGCTTATCACAGGCTGGGGCCAACGTCCTGACTTTC.

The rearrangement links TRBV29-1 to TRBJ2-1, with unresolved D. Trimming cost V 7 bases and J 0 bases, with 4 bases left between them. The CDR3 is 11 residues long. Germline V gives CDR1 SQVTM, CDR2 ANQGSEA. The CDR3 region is CSGDSYNEQFF. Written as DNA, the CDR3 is TGCAGCGGGGACTCCTACAATGAGCAGTTCTTC.

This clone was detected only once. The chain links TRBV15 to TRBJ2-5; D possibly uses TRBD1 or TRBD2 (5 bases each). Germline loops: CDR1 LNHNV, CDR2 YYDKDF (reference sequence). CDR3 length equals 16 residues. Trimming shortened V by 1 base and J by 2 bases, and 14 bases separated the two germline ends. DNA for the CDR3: TGTGCCACCAGCAGAGGTTCCCCCTGGGGGCAAGAGACCCAGTACTTC. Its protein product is CATSRGSPWGQETQYF.